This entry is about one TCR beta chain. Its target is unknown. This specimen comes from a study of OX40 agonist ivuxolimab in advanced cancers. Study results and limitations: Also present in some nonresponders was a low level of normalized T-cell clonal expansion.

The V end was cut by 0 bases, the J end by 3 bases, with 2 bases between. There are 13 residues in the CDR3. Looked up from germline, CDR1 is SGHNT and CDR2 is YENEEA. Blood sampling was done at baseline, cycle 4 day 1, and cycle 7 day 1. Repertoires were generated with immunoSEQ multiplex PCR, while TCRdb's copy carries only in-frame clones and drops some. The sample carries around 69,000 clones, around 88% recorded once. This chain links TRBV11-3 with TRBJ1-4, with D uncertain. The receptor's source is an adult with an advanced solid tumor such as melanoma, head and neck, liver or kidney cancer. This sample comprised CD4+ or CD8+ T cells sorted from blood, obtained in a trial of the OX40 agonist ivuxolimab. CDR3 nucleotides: TGTGCCAGCAGCTTAGAGGCTAATGAAAAACTGTTTTTT. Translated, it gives CASSLEANEKLFF.